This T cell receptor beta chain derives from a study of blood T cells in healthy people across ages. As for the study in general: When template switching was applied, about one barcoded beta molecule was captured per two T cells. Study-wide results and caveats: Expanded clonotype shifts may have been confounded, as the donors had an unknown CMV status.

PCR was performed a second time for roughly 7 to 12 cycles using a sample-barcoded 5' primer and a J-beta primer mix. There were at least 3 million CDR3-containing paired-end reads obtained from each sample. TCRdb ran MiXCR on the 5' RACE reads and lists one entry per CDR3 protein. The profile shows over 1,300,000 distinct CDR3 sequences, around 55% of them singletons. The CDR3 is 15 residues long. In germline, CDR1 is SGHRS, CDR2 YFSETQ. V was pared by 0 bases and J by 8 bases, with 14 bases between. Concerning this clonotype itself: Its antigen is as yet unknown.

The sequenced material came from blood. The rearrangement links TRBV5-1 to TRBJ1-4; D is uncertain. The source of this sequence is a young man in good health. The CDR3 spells CASSLVRVVGEKLFF. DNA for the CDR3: TGCGCCAGCAGCTTGGTAAGGGTAGTTGGGGAAAAACTGTTTTTT. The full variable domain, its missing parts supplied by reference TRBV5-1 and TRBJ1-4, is KAGVTQTPRYLIKTRGQQVTLSCSPISGHRSVSWYQQTPGQGLQFLFEYFSETQRNKGNFPGRFSGRQFSNSRSEMNVSTLELGDSALYLCASSLVRVVGEKLFFGSGTQLSVL.